These 5 T cell receptor beta chains share one sample of origin, sequenced in a study of T cells in Graves' hyperthyroidism and ophthalmopathy. Amplified regions were TCR beta CDR3 sequences from RNA transcripts. With the HTBI primer set, the TCR CDR3 went through a first round of RT-PCR. Via MiXCR, TCRdb re-called the multiplex PCR reads, giving one row per CDR3 protein. The table includes 45,000 to 50,000 distinct CDR3 sequences, around half detected once. The sequencing input was peripheral blood or thyroid tissue (not recorded which). The receptors stem from a woman in her fifties or sixties with Graves' hyperthyroidism.

CDR3 DNA: TGTGCCAGCCGATTCCCAGGGGAGGTTCAGTACTTC. Residues: CASRFPGEVQYF. V is TRBV7-6 and J is TRBJ2-5; D assignment may be TRBD1 or TRBD2 (6 bases each). V lost 8 bases to trimming and J lost 11 bases, with 18 bases between them. Germline assignment: CDR1 SGHVS and CDR2 FNYEAQ. The CDR3 is made up of 12 amino acids.

Ten or more counts support this clonotype. The chain joins TRBV7-9 to TRBJ1-6; D not resolved. Germline V lookup: CDR1 SEHNR, CDR2 FQNEAQ (reference sequence). The CDR3 has 15 amino acids. V lost 4 bases, J lost 2 bases, and 9 bases lay in between. CDR3 amino acids: CASSSTGTYNSPLHF. Here the CDR3 DNA reads TGTGCCAGCAGCTCAACGGGGACCTATAATTCACCCCTCCACTTT.

The CDR3 bases are TGTGCCAGCAGCCCCGGGACTAGCGGGATTGCGCAGTACTTC. Protein sequence: CASSPGTSGIAQYF. V usage is TRBV7-8 and J usage is TRBJ2-7, with 13 bases identical to TRBD2. The CDR3 runs to 14 residues. Germline-derived CDR1 and CDR2 are SGHVS and FQNEAQ. V dropped 5 bases and J dropped 9; count of bases not matched to a gene: 7.

This clonotype was counted once. V usage is TRBV25-1 and J usage is TRBJ1-2; D is uncertain. The CDR3 is 11 residues long. CDR1 MGHDK and CDR2 SYGVNS come from the germline V gene. Trimming took off 5 bases at V and 8 bases at J, with 9 bases between the two ends. The CDR3 bases are TGTGCCAGCAGTAAGACTAGCGGCTACACCTTC. Amino acid sequence: CASSKTSGYTF.

At least ten counts were recorded for this clonotype. The chain recombines TRBV3-1 with TRBJ1-4; possibly TRBD1 for D (5 bases). Trimming cost V 1 base and J 8 bases, with 17 bases left between them. Germline lookup yields CDR1 LGHDT and CDR2 YNNKEL (reference sequence). The CDR3 consists of 16 residues. In DNA form, the CDR3 reads TGTGCCAGCAGCCAAGGAATCGGCAGGGAAGGAGAAAAACTGTTTTTT. Translated: CASSQGIGREGEKLFF.